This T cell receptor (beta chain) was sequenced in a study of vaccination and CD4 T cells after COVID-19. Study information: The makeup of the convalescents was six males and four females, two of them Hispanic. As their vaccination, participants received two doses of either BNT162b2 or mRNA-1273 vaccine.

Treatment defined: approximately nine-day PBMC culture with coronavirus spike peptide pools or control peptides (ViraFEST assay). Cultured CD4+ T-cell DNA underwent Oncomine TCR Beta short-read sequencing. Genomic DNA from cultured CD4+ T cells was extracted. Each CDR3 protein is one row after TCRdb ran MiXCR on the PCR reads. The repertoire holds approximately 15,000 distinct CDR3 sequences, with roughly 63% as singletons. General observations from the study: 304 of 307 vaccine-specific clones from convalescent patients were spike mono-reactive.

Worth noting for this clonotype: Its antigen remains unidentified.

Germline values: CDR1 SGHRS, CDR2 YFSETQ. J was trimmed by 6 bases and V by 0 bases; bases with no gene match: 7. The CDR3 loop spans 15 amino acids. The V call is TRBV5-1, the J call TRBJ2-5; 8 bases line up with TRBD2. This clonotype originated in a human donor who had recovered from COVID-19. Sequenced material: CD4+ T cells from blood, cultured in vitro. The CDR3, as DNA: TGCGCCAGCAGCTTGGGCCGGGGGGGTTTAAAGACCCAGTACTTC. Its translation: CASSLGRGGLKTQYF.